This entry lists 6 T cell receptor beta chains sequenced from one sample in a study of blood T cell repertoires in COVID-19. Clones were read by immunoSEQ multiplex PCR, and TCRdb kept only the in-frame ones, dropping some. The table shows about 40,000 clones, with just under 85% occurring only once. The sequencing input was peripheral blood. The receptors originated from a human donor with acute or convalescent COVID-19. The donor label of this sample is uncertain.

The rearrangement links TRBV28 to TRBJ1-2, with TRBD1 as a possible D gene (5 bases). Trimming shortened V by 2 bases and J by 2 bases, and 12 bases separated the two germline ends. Germline values: CDR1 MDHEN, CDR2 SYDVKM. This CDR3 is built from 15 residues. The CDR3 is CASSLTGTRNYGYTF. In DNA, the CDR3 is TGTGCCAGCAGTTTAACAGGAACCCGAAACTATGGCTACACCTTC.

The J gene is TRBJ2-7, the V gene TRBV6-5, with D perhaps matching TRBD2 (6 bases). The CDR3 consists of 12 residues. Trimming took 10 bases from V and 4 from J, leaving 14 bases between them. Per the germline V gene, CDR1 is MNHEY and CDR2 is SVGAGI. Here the CDR3 DNA reads TGTGCCATAAGTACTAGCAAGTACGAGCAGTACTTC. It codes for CAISTSKYEQYF.

V usage is TRBV3-1 (or the pseudogene TRBV3-2) and J usage is TRBJ2-2; TRBD1 matches 11 bases. With V trimmed by 1 base and J by 7 bases, 11 bases remained unmatched. Per germline, CDR1 LGHDT and CDR2 YNNKEL (reference sequence). This CDR3 has 18 amino acids. CDR3 protein: CASSQGSPGQGVNGELFF. CDR3 bases: TGTGCCAGCAGCCAAGGGTCGCCGGGACAGGGGGTAAACGGGGAGCTGTTTTTT.

The V call is TRBV3-1 (or the pseudogene TRBV3-2), the J call TRBJ2-5; D unclear. With 3 bases removed from V and 5 bases from J, the gap between germline ends came to 10 bases. Germline V CDR1 and CDR2: LGHDT, YNNKEL (reference sequence). The CDR3 is 13 amino acids. This chain's CDR3 is CASSQVGPETQYF. The DNA for the CDR3 is TGTGCCAGCAGCCAGGTTGGGCCGGAGACCCAGTACTTC.

This clone was found a few times. The J gene is TRBJ2-7, the V gene TRBV4-1; the match to TRBD2 covers 14 bases. V shed 0 bases, J shed 5 bases, and the junction held 6 bases outside the gene matches. The germline V gene has CDR1 MGHRA and CDR2 YSYEKL. The CDR3 is made up of 17 amino acids. This chain's CDR3 is CASSQERLAGGPHEQYF. For the CDR3, the DNA is TGCGCCAGCAGCCAAGAAAGACTAGCGGGAGGGCCCCACGAGCAGTACTTC.

In this sample, this clone turned up a few times. J is TRBJ1-6 and V is TRBV7-3; a possible D gene is TRBD1 (6 bases). CDR1 is SGHTA and CDR2 is FQGTGA in the germline V gene. Trimming cost V 3 bases and J 10 bases, with 10 bases left between them. The CDR3 covers 13 residues. This CDR3 is CASSLGAKSPLHF. The CDR3 DNA sequence: TGTGCCAGCAGCTTGGGGGCAAAATCACCCCTCCACTTT.